The rows below give T cell receptor beta chains drawn from one sample of a study of shared clonotypes between healthy human individuals. The assay was immunoSEQ multiplex PCR, and TCRdb's table has in-frame clones only and misses some. The sample includes around 1,100,000 clones, around 77% of them seen just once. The sequenced material came from memory CD4+ T cells from PBMCs. Receptors originate from a man between 18 and 29 years old in good health. Some clones in this sample may be carry-over from other donors' samples. Each CDR3 is given without its conserved first and last residue. Fields, in order: clone size, V gene, CDR3 protein. Rows give clone size only sometimes, using once, few, many, or a class for an expanded clone.

clone_size: NA; v_call: TRBV10-2; cdr3_aa: ASSGTAYEQY
clone_size: few; v_call: TRBV2; cdr3_aa: ASSGTGGSGFQPQH
clone_size: NA; v_call: TRBV28; cdr3_aa: ASSSPSHGIGDTQY
clone_size: NA; v_call: TRBV28; cdr3_aa: ASSLTGSHEKLF
clone_size: few; v_call: TRBV28; cdr3_aa: ASSSYSGRATGELF
clone_size: once; v_call: TRBV6-1; cdr3_aa: ASRPTLNTEAF
clone_size: once; v_call: TRBV7-2; cdr3_aa: ASSLVGSGNTDTQY
clone_size: NA; v_call: TRBV6-6; cdr3_aa: ASSYSDSNYGYT
clone_size: NA; v_call: TRBV11-3; cdr3_aa: ASSYRRGSYEQY
clone_size: NA; v_call: TRBV28; cdr3_aa: ASSTSGGSSYNEQF
clone_size: once; v_call: TRBV5-4; cdr3_aa: ASSPGDQKETQY
clone_size: NA; v_call: TRBV5-6; cdr3_aa: ASSLGRPYGYT
clone_size: NA; v_call: TRBV9; cdr3_aa: ASSVATGPNTGELF
clone_size: NA; v_call: TRBV11-1; cdr3_aa: ASSPRPDATNEKLF
clone_size: NA; v_call: TRBV2; cdr3_aa: ASSGVGTGYNEQF
clone_size: NA; v_call: TRBV30; cdr3_aa: AWSLEEDTEAF
clone_size: many; v_call: TRBV30; cdr3_aa: ASNPTSGMVRTGELF
clone_size: few; v_call: TRBV19; cdr3_aa: ASSTPTGTFNTEAF
clone_size: once; v_call: TRBV5-1; cdr3_aa: ASRATTDTQY
clone_size: NA; v_call: TRBV6-5; cdr3_aa: ASSIPPNTQY
clone_size: few; v_call: TRBV23-1; cdr3_aa: ASRPTGGFRY
clone_size: NA; v_call: TRBV28; cdr3_aa: ASSSHSVDRGF
clone_size: NA; v_call: TRBV11-2; cdr3_aa: ASSLSEGRAF
clone_size: NA; v_call: TRBV2; cdr3_aa: ASRTDYQGPNEQF
clone_size: once; v_call: TRBV7-2; cdr3_aa: ASSIAGTSPYEQY
clone_size: NA; v_call: TRBV6-1; cdr3_aa: ASSERQLGQPQH
clone_size: NA; v_call: TRBV14; cdr3_aa: ASSRNTGGSLETQY
clone_size: NA; v_call: TRBV19; cdr3_aa: ASSILGGDEAF
clone_size: NA; v_call: TRBV11-2; cdr3_aa: ASSRGRGREKLF
clone_size: few; v_call: TRBV7-3; cdr3_aa: ASSPGARETQY
clone_size: NA; v_call: TRBV4-1; cdr3_aa: ASSQDYGTPNTEAF
clone_size: NA; v_call: TRBV29-1; cdr3_aa: SVEPGPEGAF
clone_size: NA; v_call: TRBV28; cdr3_aa: ASRLSDTQY
clone_size: many; v_call: TRBV25-1; cdr3_aa: ATAQGDHIQY
clone_size: NA; v_call: TRBV7-5; cdr3_aa: VRSLEY
clone_size: NA; v_call: TRBV5-6; cdr3_aa: ASSLFGTQETQY